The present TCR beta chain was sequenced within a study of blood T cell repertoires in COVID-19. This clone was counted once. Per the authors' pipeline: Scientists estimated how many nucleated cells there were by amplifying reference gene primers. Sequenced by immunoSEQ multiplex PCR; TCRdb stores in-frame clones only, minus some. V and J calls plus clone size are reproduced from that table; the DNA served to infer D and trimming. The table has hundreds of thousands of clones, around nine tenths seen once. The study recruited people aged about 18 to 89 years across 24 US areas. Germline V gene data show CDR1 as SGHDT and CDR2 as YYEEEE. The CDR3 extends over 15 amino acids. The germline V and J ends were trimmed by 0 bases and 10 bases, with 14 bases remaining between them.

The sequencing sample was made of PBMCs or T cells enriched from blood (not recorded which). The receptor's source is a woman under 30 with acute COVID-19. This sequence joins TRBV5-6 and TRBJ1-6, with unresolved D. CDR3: CASSLEGPAGSPLHF. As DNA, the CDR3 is TGTGCCAGCAGCTTGGAAGGTCCGGCGGGCTCACCCCTCCACTTT.